The rows below give T cell receptor beta chains drawn from one sample of a study of blood T cell repertoires in COVID-19. Using immunoSEQ multiplex PCR, the repertoire was profiled, and TCRdb retains in-frame clones only, with some absent. This table has approximately 200,000 clones, roughly 86% appearing once. Material for sequencing was PBMCs or T cells enriched from blood (not recorded which). The receptors come from a woman under 40 who had recovered from COVID-19. Each CDR3 is given without its conserved first and last residue. The order of the fields is clone size, V gene, CDR3 length, J gene, CDR3 protein. Clone sizes are given selectively: once, few, many, or a class where the clone is expanded.

>.|TRBV10-3|12|TRBJ2-5
ATVGLAGVETQY
>.|TRBV10-3|13|TRBJ2-6
AITQGNAGANVLT
>.|TRBV16|11|TRBJ2-1
ASSQSDGIEQF
>.|TRBV29-1|11|TRBJ1-1
SVTEGGTTKAF
>.|TRBV6-1|13|TRBJ1-6
ASSEGGRGNSPLH
>.|TRBV9|12|TRBJ2-7
ASSVGLDGGKQY
>.|TRBV28|13|TRBJ2-3
ASSFVRGSSDTQY
>.|TRBV28|13|TRBJ2-2
ASSRDSTNTGELF
>once|TRBV21-1|10|TRBJ1-6
ASSTRNSPLH
>.|TRBV5-1|12|TRBJ1-1
ASSFSGGTTEAF
>once|TRBV7-9|12|TRBJ1-4
ASSPRGTNEKLF
>.|TRBV27|13|TRBJ2-7
ASSGSGRASYEQY
>.|TRBV11-1|12|TRBJ2-2
ASSLRAAVGELF
>many|TRBV19|13|TRBJ1-2
ASGARDGPGGDYT
>.|TRBV19|10|TRBJ1-2
ASSPQGDGYT
>.|TRBV27|12|TRBJ1-6
ASSYDRDNSPLH
>.|TRBV7-7|14|TRBJ2-7
ASSLPGKREVHEQY
>.|TRBV28|14|TRBJ1-4
ASSLTGGAYNEKLF
>once|TRBV6-5|12|TRBJ1-2
ASSSGRDSNGYT
>.|TRBV5-4|15|TRBJ1-2
ASSSRTGGLPNYGYT
>.|TRBV6-1|14|TRBJ1-5
ASSEERTASRQPQH
>.|TRBV5-6|12|TRBJ1-6
ASSLEQDNSPLH
>once|TRBV27|13|TRBJ1-3
ASSLLGTAGNTIY
>.|TRBV18|13|TRBJ2-7
ASSPSGSGPYEQY
>.|TRBV4-2|11|TRBJ1-1
ASSQERGGRAF
>few|TRBV10-3|14|TRBJ2-1
ATTFGTSGRADEQF